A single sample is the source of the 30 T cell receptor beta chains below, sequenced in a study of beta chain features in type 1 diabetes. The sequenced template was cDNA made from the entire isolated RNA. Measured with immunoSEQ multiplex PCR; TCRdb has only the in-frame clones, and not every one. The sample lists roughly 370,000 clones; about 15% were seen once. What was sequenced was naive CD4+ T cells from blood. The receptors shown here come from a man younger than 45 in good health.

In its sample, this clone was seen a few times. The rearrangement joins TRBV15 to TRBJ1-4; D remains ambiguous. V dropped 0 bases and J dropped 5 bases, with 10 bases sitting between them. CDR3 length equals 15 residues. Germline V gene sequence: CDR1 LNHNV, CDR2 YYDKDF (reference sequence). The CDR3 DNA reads TGTGCCACCAGCAGAGATAAAACAGTGAATGAAAAACTGTTTTTT. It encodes CATSRDKTVNEKLFF.

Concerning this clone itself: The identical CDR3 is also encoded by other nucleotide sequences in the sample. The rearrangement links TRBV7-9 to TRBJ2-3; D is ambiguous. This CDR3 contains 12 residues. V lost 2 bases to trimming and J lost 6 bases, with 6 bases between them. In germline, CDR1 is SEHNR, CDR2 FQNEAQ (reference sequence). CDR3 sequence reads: CASSLRSDTQYF. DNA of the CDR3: TGTGCCAGCAGCTTACGTTCGGATACGCAGTATTTT.

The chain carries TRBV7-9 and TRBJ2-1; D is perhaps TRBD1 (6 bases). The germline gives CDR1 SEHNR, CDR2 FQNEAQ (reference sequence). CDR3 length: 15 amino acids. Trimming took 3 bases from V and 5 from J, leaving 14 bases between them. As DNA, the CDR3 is TGTGCCAGCAGCTTTGGTTGGACAGATGACAATGAGCAGTTCTTC. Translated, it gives CASSFGWTDDNEQFF.

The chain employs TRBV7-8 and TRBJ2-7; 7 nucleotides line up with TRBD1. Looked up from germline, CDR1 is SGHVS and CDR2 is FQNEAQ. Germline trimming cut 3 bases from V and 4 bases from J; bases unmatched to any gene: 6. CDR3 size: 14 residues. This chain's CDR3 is CASSFIQGEYEQYF. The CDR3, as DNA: TGTGCCAGCAGCTTTATCCAGGGGGAATACGAGCAGTACTTC. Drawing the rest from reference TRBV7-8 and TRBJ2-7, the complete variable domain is GAGVSQSPRYKVAKRGQDVALRCDPISGHVSLFWYQQALGQGPEFLTYFQNEAQLDKSGLPSDRFFAERPEGSVSTLKIQRTQQEDSAVYLCASSFIQGEYEQYFGPGTRLTVT.

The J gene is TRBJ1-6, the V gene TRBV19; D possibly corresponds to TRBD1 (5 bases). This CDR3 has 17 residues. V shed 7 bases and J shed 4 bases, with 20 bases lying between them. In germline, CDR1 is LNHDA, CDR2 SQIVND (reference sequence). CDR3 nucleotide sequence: TGTGCCAGTATAGAGACAGCGCTGGGGGGTTATAATTCACCCCTCCACTTT. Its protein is CASIETALGGYNSPLHF.

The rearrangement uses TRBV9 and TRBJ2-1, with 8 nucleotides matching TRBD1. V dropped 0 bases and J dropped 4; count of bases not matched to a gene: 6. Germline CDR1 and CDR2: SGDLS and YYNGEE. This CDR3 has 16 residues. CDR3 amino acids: CASSVGADRAYNEQFF. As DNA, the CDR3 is TGTGCCAGCAGCGTAGGGGCGGACAGGGCTTACAATGAGCAGTTCTTC. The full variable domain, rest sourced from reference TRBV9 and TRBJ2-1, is DSGVTQTPKHLITATGQRVTLRCSPRSGDLSVYWYQQSLDQGLQFLIQYYNGEERAKGNILERFSAQQFPDLHSELNLSSLELGDSALYFCASSVGADRAYNEQFFGPGTRLTVL.

The DNA of the CDR3 is TGTGCCAGCAGCCAATCCGCCTCGGCAGGGCAGGGGCGTCAGCCCCAGCATTTT. It specifies CASSQSASAGQGRQPQHF. This chain uses TRBV16 with TRBJ1-5; TRBD1 is a possible D gene (6 bases). With 0 bases removed from V and 6 bases from J, the gap between germline ends came to 21 bases. Germline assignment: CDR1 KGHSY and CDR2 FQNENV. This CDR3 is built from 18 residues.

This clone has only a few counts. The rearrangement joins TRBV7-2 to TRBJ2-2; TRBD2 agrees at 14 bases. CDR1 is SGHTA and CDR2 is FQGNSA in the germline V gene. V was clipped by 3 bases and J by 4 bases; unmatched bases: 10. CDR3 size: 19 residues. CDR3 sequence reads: CASSFLRLAGGNPTGELFF. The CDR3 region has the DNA TGTGCCAGCAGCTTCCTTCGACTAGCGGGGGGGAACCCCACCGGGGAGCTGTTTTTT. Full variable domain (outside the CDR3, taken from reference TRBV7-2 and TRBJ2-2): GAGVSQSPSNKVTEKGKDVELRCDPISGHTALYWYRQSLGQGLEFLIYFQGNSAPDKSGLPSDRFSAERTGGSVSTLTIQRTQQEDSAVYLCASSFLRLAGGNPTGELFFGEGSRLTVL.

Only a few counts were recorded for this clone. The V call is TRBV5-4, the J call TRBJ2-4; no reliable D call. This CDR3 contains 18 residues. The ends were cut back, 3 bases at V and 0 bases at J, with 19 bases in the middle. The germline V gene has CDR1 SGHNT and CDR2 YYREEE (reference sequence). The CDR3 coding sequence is TGTGCCAGCAGCTCCCCTGCTGAGGCACCTCTAGCCAAAAACATTCAGTACTTC. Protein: CASSSPAEAPLAKNIQYF.

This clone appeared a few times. CDR3 residues: CASSASAHTQYF. The CDR3 region has the DNA TGTGCCAGCAGCGCGAGTGCTCATACGCAGTATTTT. The rearrangement links TRBV7-2 to TRBJ2-3, with D hard to call. Trimming stripped 5 bases from V and 7 bases from J, with 10 bases between. Germline values: CDR1 SGHTA, CDR2 FQGNSA. This CDR3 region has 12 residues.

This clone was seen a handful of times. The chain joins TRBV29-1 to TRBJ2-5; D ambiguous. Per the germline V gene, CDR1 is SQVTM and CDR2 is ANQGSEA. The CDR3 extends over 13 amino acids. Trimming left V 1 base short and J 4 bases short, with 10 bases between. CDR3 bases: TGCAGCGTTGAAGGTCAACTCCTAGAGACCCAGTACTTC. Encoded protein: CSVEGQLLETQYF.

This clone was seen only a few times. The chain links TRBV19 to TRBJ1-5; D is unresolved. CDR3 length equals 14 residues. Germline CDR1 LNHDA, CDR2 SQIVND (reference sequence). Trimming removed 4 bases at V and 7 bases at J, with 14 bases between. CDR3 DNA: TGTGCCAGTAGTACCCGGACGGAGAGGCAGCCCCAGCATTTT. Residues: CASSTRTERQPQHF.

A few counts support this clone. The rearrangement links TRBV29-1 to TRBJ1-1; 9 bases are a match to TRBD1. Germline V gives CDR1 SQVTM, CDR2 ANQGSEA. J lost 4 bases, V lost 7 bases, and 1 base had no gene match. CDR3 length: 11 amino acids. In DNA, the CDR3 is TGCAGCGGGGGACAGGGCACTGAAGCTTTCTTT. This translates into CSGGQGTEAFF.

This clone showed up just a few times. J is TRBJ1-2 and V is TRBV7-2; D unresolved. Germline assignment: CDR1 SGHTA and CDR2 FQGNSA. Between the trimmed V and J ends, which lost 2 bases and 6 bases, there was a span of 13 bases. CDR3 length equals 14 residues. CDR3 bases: TGTGCCAGCAGCTTAACAGTCAAACCCAATGGCTACACCTTC. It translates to CASSLTVKPNGYTF. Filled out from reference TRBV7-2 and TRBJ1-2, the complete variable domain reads GAGVSQSPSNKVTEKGKDVELRCDPISGHTALYWYRQSLGQGLEFLIYFQGNSAPDKSGLPSDRFSAERTGGSVSTLTIQRTQQEDSAVYLCASSLTVKPNGYTFGSGTRLTVV.

Here the CDR3 DNA reads TGTGCCAGCAGCTTATATAGTACTGAAGCTTTCTTT. It codes for CASSLYSTEAFF. The rearrangement links TRBV7-9 to TRBJ1-1; D ambiguous. This CDR3 is 12 amino acids long. Germline CDR1 SEHNR, CDR2 FQNEAQ (reference sequence). Trimming took off 2 bases at V and 5 bases at J, with 6 bases between the two ends.

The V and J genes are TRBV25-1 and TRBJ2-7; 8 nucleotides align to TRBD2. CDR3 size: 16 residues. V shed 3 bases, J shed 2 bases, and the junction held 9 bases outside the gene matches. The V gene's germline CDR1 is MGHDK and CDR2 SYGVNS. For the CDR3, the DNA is TGTGCCAGCAGTGAGCAGGGACTAGACCCCCCCTACGAGCAGTACGTC. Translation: CASSEQGLDPPYEQYV.

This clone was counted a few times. CDR3 protein: CASSVAAGGSVYGYTF. The CDR3 coding sequence is TGTGCCAGCAGCGTAGCGGCAGGGGGCAGCGTCTATGGCTACACCTTC. The genes are TRBV9 and TRBJ1-2, with TRBD1 matching over 8 bases. This CDR3 is 16 amino acids long. Germline CDR1 and CDR2: SGDLS and YYNGEE. Losses at the gene ends were 0 bases for V and 4 bases for J; bases not matched to a gene: 8.

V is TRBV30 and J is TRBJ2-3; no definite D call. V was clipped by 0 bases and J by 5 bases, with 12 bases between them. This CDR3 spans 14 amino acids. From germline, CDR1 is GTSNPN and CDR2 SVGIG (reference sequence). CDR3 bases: TGTGCCTGGAGTGTACGGTTAAAGGGAGATACGCAGTATTTT. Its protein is CAWSVRLKGDTQYF.

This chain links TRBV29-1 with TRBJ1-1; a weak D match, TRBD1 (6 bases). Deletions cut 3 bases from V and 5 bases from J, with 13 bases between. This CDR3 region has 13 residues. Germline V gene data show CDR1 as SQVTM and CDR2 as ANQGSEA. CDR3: CSVDGGLGTEAFF. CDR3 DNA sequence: TGCAGCGTTGACGGGGGGCTGGGGACTGAAGCTTTCTTT.

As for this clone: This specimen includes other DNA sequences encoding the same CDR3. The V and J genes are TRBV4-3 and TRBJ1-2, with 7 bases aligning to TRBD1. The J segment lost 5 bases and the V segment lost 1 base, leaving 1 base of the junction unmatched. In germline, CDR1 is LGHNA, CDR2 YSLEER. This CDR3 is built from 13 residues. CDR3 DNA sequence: TGCGCCAGCAGCCAAGGACAGGGTTATGGCTACACCTTC. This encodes CASSQGQGYGYTF.

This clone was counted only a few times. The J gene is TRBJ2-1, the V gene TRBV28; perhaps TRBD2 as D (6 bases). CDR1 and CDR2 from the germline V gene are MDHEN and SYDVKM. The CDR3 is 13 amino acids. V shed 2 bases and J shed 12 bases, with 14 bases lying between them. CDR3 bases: TGTGCCAGCAGTTTAGATGCGGGACGCGGGCAGTTCTTC. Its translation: CASSLDAGRGQFF.

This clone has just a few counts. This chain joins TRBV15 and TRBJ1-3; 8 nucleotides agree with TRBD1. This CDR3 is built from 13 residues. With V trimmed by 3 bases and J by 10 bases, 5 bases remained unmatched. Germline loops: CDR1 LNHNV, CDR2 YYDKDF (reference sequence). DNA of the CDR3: TGTGCCACCAGCAGTGACAGGGGACTAACCATATATTTT. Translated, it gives CATSSDRGLTIYF. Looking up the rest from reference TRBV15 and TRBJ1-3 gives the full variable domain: DAMVIQNPRYQVTQFGKPVTLSCSQTLNHNVMYWYQQKSSQAPKLLFHYYDKDFNNEADTPDNFQSRRPNTSFCFLDIRSPGLGDTAMYLCATSSDRGLTIYFGEGSWLTVV.

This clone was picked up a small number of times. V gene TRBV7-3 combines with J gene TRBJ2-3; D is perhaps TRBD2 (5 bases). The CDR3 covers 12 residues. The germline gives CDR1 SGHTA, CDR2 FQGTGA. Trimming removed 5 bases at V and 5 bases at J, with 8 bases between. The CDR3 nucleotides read TGTGCCAGCAGCCAAGGAGGAGATACGCAGTATTTT. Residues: CASSQGGDTQYF.

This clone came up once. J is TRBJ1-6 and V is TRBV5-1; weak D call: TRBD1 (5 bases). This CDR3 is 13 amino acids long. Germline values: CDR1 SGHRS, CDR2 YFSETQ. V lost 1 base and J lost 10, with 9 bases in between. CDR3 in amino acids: CASSLQGDSPLHF. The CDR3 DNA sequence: TGCGCCAGCAGCTTGCAGGGAGACTCACCCCTCCACTTT.

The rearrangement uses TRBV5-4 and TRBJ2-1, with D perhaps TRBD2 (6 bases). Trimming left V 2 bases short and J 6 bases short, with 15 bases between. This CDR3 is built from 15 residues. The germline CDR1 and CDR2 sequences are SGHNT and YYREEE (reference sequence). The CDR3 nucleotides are TGTGCCAGCAGCTTTGGGCCTAGCGACCTCAATGAGCAGTTCTTC. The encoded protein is CASSFGPSDLNEQFF.

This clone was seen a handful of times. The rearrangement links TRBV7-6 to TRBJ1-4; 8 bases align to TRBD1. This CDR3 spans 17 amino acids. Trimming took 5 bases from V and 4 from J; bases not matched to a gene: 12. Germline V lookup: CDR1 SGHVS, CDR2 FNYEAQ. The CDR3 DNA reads TGTGCCAGCAGCCCTCGTCTCCCGGGACAGGTTAATGAAAAACTGTTTTTT. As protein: CASSPRLPGQVNEKLFF.

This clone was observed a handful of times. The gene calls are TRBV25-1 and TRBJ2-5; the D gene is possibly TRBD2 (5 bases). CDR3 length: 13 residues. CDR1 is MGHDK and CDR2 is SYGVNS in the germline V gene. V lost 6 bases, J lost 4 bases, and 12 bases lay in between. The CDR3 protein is CASSQLEGETQYF. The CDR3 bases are TGTGCCAGCAGCCAGTTAGAGGGAGAGACCCAGTACTTC.

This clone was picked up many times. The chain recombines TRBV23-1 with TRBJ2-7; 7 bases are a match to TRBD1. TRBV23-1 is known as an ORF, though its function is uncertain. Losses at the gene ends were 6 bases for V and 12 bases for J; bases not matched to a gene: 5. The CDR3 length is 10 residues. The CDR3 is CASSDRAPYV. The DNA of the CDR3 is TGCGCCAGCAGCGACAGGGCACCGTACGTC.

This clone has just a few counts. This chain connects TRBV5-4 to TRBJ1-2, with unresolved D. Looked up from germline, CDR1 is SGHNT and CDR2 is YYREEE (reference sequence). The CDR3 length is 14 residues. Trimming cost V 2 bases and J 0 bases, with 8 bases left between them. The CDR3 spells CASSFSVANYGYTF. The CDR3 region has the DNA TGTGCCAGCAGCTTTAGTGTCGCTAACTATGGCTACACCTTC.

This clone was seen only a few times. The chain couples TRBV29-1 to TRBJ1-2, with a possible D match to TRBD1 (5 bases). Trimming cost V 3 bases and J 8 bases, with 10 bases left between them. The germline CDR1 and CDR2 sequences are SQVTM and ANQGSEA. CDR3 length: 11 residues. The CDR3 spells CSVDPGGGYTF. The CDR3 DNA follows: TGCAGCGTTGACCCCGGGGGAGGCTACACCTTC.